This T cell receptor beta chain comes out of a study of T cell responses to AZD1222 COVID-19 vaccine (dated by TCRdb to the early 2020s). General notes on the study: A total of just over 230 trial participants underwent TCR sequencing, of whom about 200 had received two doses of AZD1222 and some 25 had received two doses of the MenACWY control vaccine. Enrollment into the trials was organized by age into subgroups of 18-55, 56-69 and 70-plus years, and those subgroups contained roughly 140, 27 and 60 TCR-sequenced participants, respectively.

Here is what the overall study found, with its caveats: Most participants were white British and females outnumbered males, and the authors suggested that clonal diversity may have been underestimated. Conclusions about previously exposed vaccinees were limited because only a handful of AZD1222 recipients were SARS-CoV-2 seropositive at baseline. Because no day 14 peak-response samples were available, repertoires were characterized only after the peak T cell response. Nearly half of unique spike-specific TCRs reportedly recognized epitopes outside regions mutated in the B.1.351 and B.1.1.7 variants. Vaccine-associated CD4 TCRs spanned the whole spike protein, with dominant responses in regions 160-218 and 743-854. The 56-69-year group was small, and its depth increase did not reach significance, likely because of low power. After two AZD1222 doses, spike-specific TCR breadth and depth were significantly higher than at day 0 and than in MenACWY recipients.

The CDR3 regions of human TCRbeta chains were subjected to immunosequencing. The original pipeline was this. Repertoire TCRs were checked for matches against a reference library of SARS-CoV-2-specific TCRs that had been generated using the MIRA antigen-specificity platform. Breadth was defined as the fraction of unique TCRs that were SARS-CoV-2-associated. Depth was defined as the fraction of total T cells that were SARS-CoV-2-associated. Using the MIRA data, each spike-specific TCR was assigned both to the spike region to which the TCR was reactive and to a CD4 or CD8 class. Log10-transformed breadth and depth values were compared by one-way ANOVA with Sidak's multiple comparisons tests. The source is immuneACCESS, and TCRdb retained only in-frame sequences with V and J called. Part of the clones is not carried over; for the studies checked, unresolved V genes explain less than half of this, and the remainder is unexplained. For V, J and clone size, that table is used; D and trimming come from the DNA. The sample table holds more than 140,000 clones, of which approximately 95% were seen once. The ten largest account for less than 1% of the sample.

In the paper's terms, the time point label means: baseline before first vaccination. The sample's treatment or condition label is to be understood as: meningococcal conjugate vaccine given as trial control. Vaccinee samples were obtained from the UK trials COV001 and COV002, which included a single-blind randomized controlled phase 2/3 trial of AZD1222 (ChAdOx1 nCoV-19) in healthy adults. Trial participant PBMC samples were collected at day 0 and day 28 after the second dose for TCRbeta chain sequencing. Regarding this clone: This clone's antigen is unknown. Base quality data are lacking; no much larger clone is found one base away.

Sequences LNHNV (CDR1) and YYDKDF (CDR2) are obtained from the germline V gene (reference sequence). Trimming removed 0 bases from V and 3 bases from J, leaving 9 bases between the germline ends. The CDR3 spans 14 residues, from the cysteine through the phenylalanine. Only CDR3 DNA is held: 42 bases, read in frame from base 1. This TCR came from an adult in good health. The source was peripheral blood, collected on day 0 of MenACWY control vaccination. The V and J segments used are TRBV15 and TRBJ2-7; TRBD2 could be the D gene, as 6 bases match. The nucleotides are TGTGCCACCAGCAGAGAGATGCGGGACTACGAGCAGTACTTC. The encoded protein is CATSREMRDYEQYF. The full variable domain, with segments outside the CDR3 supplied by the reference TRBV15 and TRBJ2-7 proteins, appears as DAMVIQNPRYQVTQFGKPVTLSCSQTLNHNVMYWYQQKSSQAPKLLFHYYDKDFNNEADTPDNFQSRRPNTSFCFLDIRSPGLGDTAMYLCATSREMRDYEQYFGPGTRLTVT.